Presented here are 26 T cell receptor beta chains from one specimen sequenced in a study of CD8+ T cells in alopecia areata. RNA extraction was followed by reverse transcription into cDNA, which acted as the sequencing template. Data came from immunoSEQ multiplex PCR; TCRdb stores just in-frame clones and leaves some out. The profile shows about 250,000 clones, roughly two thirds of them singletons. The sample was CD4+ T cells sorted from blood, taken at week 0. These receptor sequences come from a human donor with alopecia areata.

On this clone itself: At one of its ends the junction is not consistent with the germline gene, which may arise from a read error. The chain recombines TRBV30 with TRBJ1-2; 7 positions agree with TRBD1. The V gene's germline CDR1 is GTSNPN and CDR2 SVGIG (reference sequence). The length of the CDR3 is 12 residues. CDR3 sequence reads: CTWNHRGIGYTF. The CDR3 DNA is TGTACCTGGAACCACAGGGGCATTGGCTACACCTTC. Full variable domain (rest looked up from reference TRBV30 and TRBJ1-2): SQTIHQWPATLVQPVGSPLSLECTVEGTSNPNLYWYRQAAGRGLQLLFYSVGIGQISSEVPQNLSASRPQDRQFILSSKKLLLSDSGFYLCTWNHRGIGYTFGSGTRLTVV.

This clone showed up just a few times. The chain employs TRBV7-2 and TRBJ1-1; D call uncertain. The ends were cut back, 0 bases at V and 5 bases at J, with 13 bases in the middle. This CDR3 is built from 15 residues. Germline CDR1 reads SGHTA; CDR2 reads FQGNSA. The CDR3, as DNA: TGTGCCAGCAGCTTAGCAGCGGTCCTAGGGACTGAAGCTTTCTTT. It codes for CASSLAAVLGTEAFF.

A few counts support this clone. V gene TRBV25-1 combines with J gene TRBJ1-3, with 7 bases that match TRBD1. The J segment lost 3 bases and the V segment lost 6 bases, leaving 14 bases of the junction unmatched. Germline V gene data show CDR1 as MGHDK and CDR2 as SYGVNS. This CDR3 contains 17 residues. The CDR3 region has the DNA TGTGCCAGCAGGCAGTCCTCCGCAGGGGGAAGTGGAAACACCATATATTTT. Translation gives CASRQSSAGGSGNTIYF.

The rearrangement uses TRBV29-1 and TRBJ1-1, with TRBD1 matching over 10 bases. V shed 0 bases and J 5 bases; nucleotides not matched to a gene: 15. Germline lookup yields CDR1 SQVTM and CDR2 ANQGSEA. The CDR3 loop spans 18 amino acids. For the CDR3, the DNA is TGCAGCGTTGAAGACTGGGGACAGGGGCAACCGGCATGGACTGAAGCTTTCTTT. It is translated as CSVEDWGQGQPAWTEAFF.

This clone was seen just once. The chain links TRBV30 to TRBJ2-7; no reliable D call. The CDR3 sequence is 12 residues long. Germline V lookup: CDR1 GTSNPN, CDR2 SVGIG (reference sequence). V lost 1 base to trimming and J lost 5 bases, with 9 bases between them. CDR3 sequence: CAWSARNHEQYF. The CDR3 DNA reads TGTGCCTGGAGTGCCCGTAACCACGAGCAGTACTTC.

This clone showed up just once. This chain uses TRBV4-3 with TRBJ2-6, with D hard to call. The germline CDR1 and CDR2 sequences are LGHNA and YSLEER. The CDR3 runs to 15 residues. Trimming left V 0 bases short and J 2 bases short, with 5 bases between. The CDR3: CASSQEGAGANVLTF. CDR3 in DNA: TGCGCCAGCAGCCAAGAGGGTGCTGGGGCCAACGTCCTGACTTTC.

This chain connects TRBV7-8 to TRBJ2-7; D gene uncertain. Germline V lookup: CDR1 SGHVS, CDR2 FQNEAQ. The length of the CDR3 is 13 residues. V was clipped by 1 base and J by 9 bases, with 13 bases between them. The CDR3 DNA is TGTGCCAGCAGCTTAGGGCAGACCTCGGGGCAGTACTTC. Translation gives CASSLGQTSGQYF.

CDR3 residues: CSVEGQVGTDTQYF. The CDR3 DNA sequence: TGCAGCGTTGAAGGGCAGGTGGGCACAGATACGCAGTATTTT. This rearrangement joins TRBV29-1 to TRBJ2-3; D not resolved. CDR1 SQVTM and CDR2 ANQGSEA come from the germline V gene. Trimming shortened V by 1 base and J by 1 base, and 9 bases separated the two germline ends. The length of the CDR3 is 14 residues.

This chain links TRBV9 with TRBJ1-1; 9 bases align to TRBD1. Germline lookup yields CDR1 SGDLS and CDR2 YYNGEE. The junction had 10 bases not matched to a gene; V was cut back by 3 bases and J by 4 bases. The CDR3 spans 16 residues. The CDR3 nucleotides read TGTGCCAGCAGCGGCCGGACAGGGGATGTTGGCACTGAAGCTTTCTTT. Its translation: CASSGRTGDVGTEAFF.

The chain employs TRBV7-2 and TRBJ1-6, with 8 positions matching TRBD1. Germline V gene sequence: CDR1 SGHTA, CDR2 FQGNSA. This CDR3 spans 17 amino acids. The V and J ends lost 5 bases and 10 bases, in that order; junction bases with no gene match: 16. CDR3 loop: CASSTWGTGTGRSPLHF. DNA for the CDR3: TGTGCCAGCAGCACATGGGGGACGGGGACAGGCCGATCACCCCTCCACTTT.

The chain carries TRBV27 and TRBJ2-1, with D possibly matching TRBD2 (5 bases). V was clipped by 7 bases and J by 8 bases, with 24 bases between them. The CDR3 is 16 amino acids. The germline V gene has CDR1 MNHEY and CDR2 SMNVEV (reference sequence). This CDR3 reads CASTPKDREYRHEQFF. CDR3 bases: TGTGCCAGCACCCCCAAGGATAGGGAGTATCGCCATGAGCAGTTCTTC.

V usage is TRBV6-1 and J usage is TRBJ1-6, with D uncertain. The V and J ends lost 1 base and 3 bases respectively, with 13 bases between them. The CDR3 is 17 residues long. From germline, CDR1 is MNHNS and CDR2 SASEGT. CDR3 nucleotide sequence: TGTGCCAGCAGTGAAGAGAGGGCAGCCAACTATAATTCACCCCTCCACTTT. It codes for CASSEERAANYNSPLHF.

The rearrangement uses TRBV6-6 and TRBJ1-2, with 7 bases identical to TRBD1. There are 14 residues in the CDR3. The germline gives CDR1 MNHNY, CDR2 SVGAGI (reference sequence). V shed 5 bases, J shed 3 bases, and the junction held 6 bases outside the gene matches. CDR3 nucleotide sequence: TGTGCCAGCAGTCGGGGGACAGTTTACTATGGCTACACCTTC. This sequence encodes CASSRGTVYYGYTF.

This clone occurred once. The gene calls are TRBV9 and TRBJ2-1; D not certain. The CDR3 runs 12 residues. Germline CDR1 and CDR2: SGDLS and YYNGEE. Trimming shortened V by 4 bases and J by 5 bases, and 7 bases separated the two germline ends. The CDR3 DNA reads TGTGCCAGCAGCCCGACTGACAATGAGCAGTTCTTC. Translation gives CASSPTDNEQFF. Based on the CDR3 plus reference TRBV9 and TRBJ2-1, the full variable domain is DSGVTQTPKHLITATGQRVTLRCSPRSGDLSVYWYQQSLDQGLQFLIQYYNGEERAKGNILERFSAQQFPDLHSELNLSSLELGDSALYFCASSPTDNEQFFGPGTRLTVL.

V and J are TRBV29-1 and TRBJ1-1; D remains unclear. CDR3 length equals 13 residues. Germline CDR1 is SQVTM and CDR2 is ANQGSEA. Trimming shortened V by 6 bases and J by 1 base, and 12 bases separated the two germline ends. DNA for the CDR3: TGCAGCGTCGCACCCCTACAGAACACTGAAGCTTTCTTT. Translating gives CSVAPLQNTEAFF.

V is TRBV6-5 and J is TRBJ1-1; D ambiguous. Germline V gives CDR1 MNHEY, CDR2 SVGAGI. The germline V and J ends were trimmed by 6 bases and 5 bases, with 16 bases remaining between them. The CDR3 length is 14 residues. This chain's CDR3 is CASRESIHPTEAFF. CDR3 in DNA: TGTGCCAGCAGGGAATCCATACATCCTACTGAAGCTTTCTTT.

The rearrangement joins TRBV9 to TRBJ1-2; tentative D call: TRBD1 (6 bases). Trimming shortened V by 0 bases and J by 4 bases, and 16 bases separated the two germline ends. The CDR3 extends over 16 amino acids. Per germline, CDR1 SGDLS and CDR2 YYNGEE. CDR3 amino acids: CASSVDVRGAGYGYTF. For the CDR3, the DNA is TGTGCCAGCAGCGTAGACGTCCGGGGGGCAGGCTATGGCTACACCTTC.

This chain links TRBV30 with TRBJ1-1, with a possible D match to TRBD1 (5 bases). Per the germline V gene, CDR1 is GTSNPN and CDR2 is SVGIG (reference sequence). V lost 3 bases to trimming and J lost 2 bases, with 13 bases between them. There are 14 residues in the CDR3. CDR3 region: CAWRRGSANTEAFF. CDR3 sequence (DNA): TGTGCCTGGAGGAGGGGATCCGCAAACACTGAAGCTTTCTTT.

V usage is TRBV29-1 and J usage is TRBJ2-1; 11 bases line up with TRBD2. Unmatched junction bases numbered 11, after V lost 1 base and J lost 6 bases. This CDR3 contains 17 residues. In germline, CDR1 is SQVTM, CDR2 ANQGSEA. The CDR3 spells CSVEVFASGGKPNEQFF. CDR3 in DNA: TGCAGCGTTGAAGTTTTCGCTAGCGGGGGGAAACCCAATGAGCAGTTCTTC.

The chain employs TRBV5-1 and TRBJ2-5; D perhaps matches TRBD2 (6 bases). In germline, CDR1 is SGHRS, CDR2 YFSETQ. With 3 bases removed from V and 5 bases from J, the gap between germline ends came to 11 bases. CDR3 length: 13 residues. This CDR3 reads CASSSFGGETQYF. The CDR3 DNA reads as TGCGCCAGCAGCTCCTTTGGAGGGGAGACCCAGTACTTC.

This sequence joins TRBV15 and TRBJ2-1; D is perhaps TRBD1 (6 bases). Germline V gives CDR1 LNHNV, CDR2 YYDKDF (reference sequence). V was clipped by 0 bases and J by 9 bases, with 15 bases between them. The CDR3 extends over 15 amino acids. Here the CDR3 reads CATSRDPGTTFEQFF. As DNA, the CDR3 is TGTGCCACCAGCAGAGATCCGGGGACAACATTTGAGCAGTTCTTC.

The gene calls are TRBV5-1 and TRBJ2-1, with D unresolved. The V and J ends lost 0 bases and 0 bases respectively, with 4 bases between them. The V gene's germline CDR1 is SGHRS and CDR2 YFSETQ. The CDR3 is 14 amino acids. The CDR3 nucleotides read TGCGCCAGCAGCTTGGGGAGCTCCTACAATGAGCAGTTCTTC. Its protein product is CASSLGSSYNEQFF.

V gene TRBV29-1 combines with J gene TRBJ1-1; D is ambiguous. The CDR3 sequence is 12 residues long. V was clipped by 5 bases and J by 4 bases, with 11 bases between them. Germline V gene sequence: CDR1 SQVTM, CDR2 ANQGSEA. The chain's CDR3 is CSVTAAGTEAFF. The CDR3 bases are TGCAGCGTTACCGCGGCCGGCACTGAAGCTTTCTTT.

This clone has a single count. The rearrangement joins TRBV9 to TRBJ1-1; 11 nucleotides line up with TRBD1. CDR3 length equals 14 residues. Germline CDR1 and CDR2: SGDLS and YYNGEE. J lost 4 bases, V lost 4 bases, and 3 bases had no gene match. The CDR3 DNA follows: TGTGCCAGCAGCATGGGGACAGGGGGCACTGAAGCTTTCTTT. Translating it yields CASSMGTGGTEAFF.

The V call is TRBV6-6, the J call TRBJ1-3, with D unresolved. The CDR3 totals 16 residues. Deletions cut 6 bases from V and 4 bases from J, with 19 bases between. The germline gives CDR1 MNHNY, CDR2 SVGAGI (reference sequence). The CDR3 nucleotides are TGTGCCAGCAGCCGATATTCCGGCGCAGACGGAAACACCATATATTTT. Translated, it gives CASSRYSGADGNTIYF.

This clone came up a few times. The chain is built from TRBV29-1 and TRBJ2-5; 13 bases agree with TRBD2. Germline values: CDR1 SQVTM, CDR2 ANQGSEA. This CDR3 region has 14 residues. The V gene end was trimmed by 6 bases and the J gene end by 5 bases; junction bases not matched to a gene: 6. CDR3 amino acids: CSVPGLAGSETQYF. CDR3 in DNA: TGCAGCGTCCCGGGACTAGCGGGGTCCGAGACCCAGTACTTC.